This T cell receptor beta chain originates from a study of T-cell reconstitution after alpha-beta-depleted transplantation in children. For TCRbeta, the library was prepared with unique molecular identifiers. TCRdb independently ran MiXCR on the PCR reads; one entry per CDR3 protein. Of around 300,000 distinct CDR3 sequences in the sample, more than 9% were seen once. This clonotype has ten or more counts. Its antigen remains unidentified. Germline V gives CDR1 DFQATT, CDR2 SNEGSKA (reference sequence). The CDR3 length is 15 residues. With V trimmed by 1 base and J by 4 bases, 9 bases remained unmatched. Points from the study as a whole: One year post-transplant, T-cell counts and diversity were largely derived from T cells produced anew. Surviving recipient cells, namely T cells and thymic progenitors, were the source of high day-60 TCRbeta diversity in some patients. Expanded graft clones, several hundred of them, were reportedly the source of alpha-beta T cells about two months after transplant.

The chain is built from TRBV20-1 and TRBJ2-7, with 8 bases identical to TRBD2. This material consisted of peripheral blood, taken 180 days after TCRalphabeta/CD19-depleted stem cell transplant. The sequence derives from a male patient aged 2 to 10 who had a stem cell transplant for chronic granulomatous disease, so the T cells may come from the graft donor. CDR3 loop: CSARGPSGSPYEQYF. Here the CDR3 DNA reads TGCAGTGCTAGAGGTCCTAGCGGGTCTCCGTACGAGCAGTACTTC.